This TCR beta chain was retrieved from a study of T-cell reconstitution after alpha-beta-depleted transplantation in children. Unique molecular identifiers featured in how the TCRbeta library was prepared. TCRdb passed the PCR reads through MiXCR, listing each CDR3 protein once. The sample has under 750,000 distinct CDR3 sequences, 23% seen once. CDR1 and CDR2 from the germline V gene are SGHRS and YFSETQ. The germline V and J ends were trimmed by 2 bases and 0 bases, with 8 bases remaining between them. The CDR3 sequence is 15 residues long. This clonotype was seen a handful of times. This chain links TRBV5-1 with TRBJ2-2, with D maybe TRBD1 (5 bases). Specimen: PBMCs, mostly from graft donor cells, collected 360 days after TCRalphabeta/CD19-depleted stem cell transplant. This TCR was sampled from a boy in the first two years of life who had a stem cell transplant for acute myeloid leukemia, so the T cells may come from the graft donor. In DNA, the CDR3 is TGCGCCAGCAGCTTCACAGGCACGAACACCGGGGAGCTGTTTTTT. It specifies CASSFTGTNTGELFF.